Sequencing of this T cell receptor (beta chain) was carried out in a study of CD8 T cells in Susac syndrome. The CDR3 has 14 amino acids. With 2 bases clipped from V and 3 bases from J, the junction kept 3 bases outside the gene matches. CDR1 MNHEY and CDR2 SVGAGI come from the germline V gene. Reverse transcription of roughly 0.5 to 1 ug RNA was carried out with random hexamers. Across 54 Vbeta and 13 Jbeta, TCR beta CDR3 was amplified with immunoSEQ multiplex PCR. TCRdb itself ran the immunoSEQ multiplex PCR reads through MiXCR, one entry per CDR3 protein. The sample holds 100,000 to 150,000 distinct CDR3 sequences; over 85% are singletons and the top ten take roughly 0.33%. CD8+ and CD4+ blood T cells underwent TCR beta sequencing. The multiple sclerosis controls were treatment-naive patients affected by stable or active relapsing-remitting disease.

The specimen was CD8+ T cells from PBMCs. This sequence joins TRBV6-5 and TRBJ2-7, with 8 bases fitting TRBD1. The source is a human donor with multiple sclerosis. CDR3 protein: CASSYRTGYYEQYF. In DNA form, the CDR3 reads TGTGCCAGCAGTTACCGGACAGGGTACTACGAGCAGTACTTC.